A single sample is the source of the 23 T cell receptor beta chains below, sequenced in a study of shared clonotypes between healthy human individuals. Libraries were prepared by immunoSEQ multiplex PCR; TCRdb keeps only in-frame clonotypes and omits some of them. The table has 550,000 to 700,000 clones, 55% to 85% seen once; the top ten hold 1.5% to 2%. Sequenced sample: memory CD4+ T cells sorted from blood. Subset reported: CD45RA-negative fraction. The receptors derive from a woman younger than 45 in good health.

This clone was seen more than once but under ten times. The V call is TRBV25-1, the J call TRBJ2-3; TRBD1 matches at 11 bases. Trimming took 3 bases from V and 2 from J; bases not matched to a gene: 4. Germline V CDR1 and CDR2: MGHDK, SYGVNS. The CDR3 loop spans 16 amino acids. The CDR3: CASSDGDRGSTDTQYF. CDR3 DNA sequence: TGTGCCAGCAGTGATGGGGACAGGGGGTCCACAGATACGCAGTATTTT.

DNA for the CDR3: TGTGCCAGCAGTACAGACAACCTAGCGCCTTACGAGCAGTACTTC. Its protein product is CASSTDNLAPYEQYF. The chain has TRBV28 and TRBJ2-7; D is possibly TRBD2 (6 bases). This CDR3 contains 15 residues. Per the germline V gene, CDR1 is MDHEN and CDR2 is SYDVKM. The V end lost 5 bases, the J end lost 4 bases, and 18 bases lay between the germline ends.

The chain joins TRBV5-1 to TRBJ1-1; no clear D. CDR3 size: 11 residues. The V end was cut by 2 bases, the J end by 7 bases, with 6 bases between. In germline, CDR1 is SGHRS, CDR2 YFSETQ. The CDR3 DNA reads as TGCGCCAGCAGCTTAGGAGTTGAAGCTTTCTTT. Residues: CASSLGVEAFF.

This clone has more than one count but fewer than ten. The chain couples TRBV10-1 to TRBJ2-2; 10 bases align to TRBD2. This CDR3 has 13 amino acids. The V gene end was trimmed by 6 bases and the J gene end by 8 bases; junction bases not matched to a gene: 3. Looked up from germline, CDR1 is WNHNN and CDR2 is SYGVQD (reference sequence). CDR3 in DNA: TGCGCCAGCAGAGCTAGCGGGAGAGGGGAGCTGTTTTTT. Its translation is CASRASGRGELFF.

This chain joins TRBV29-1 and TRBJ2-2, with 9 bases lining up with TRBD2. Germline-derived CDR1 and CDR2 are SQVTM and ANQGSEA. CDR3 length: 15 amino acids. V shed 2 bases and J 4 bases; nucleotides not matched to a gene: 5. The DNA of the CDR3 is TGCAGCGTTGAAAAGACTAGCGGAGTCACCGGGGAGCTGTTTTTT. This encodes CSVEKTSGVTGELFF.

The chain recombines TRBV4-1 with TRBJ1-4; a possible D gene is TRBD1 (5 bases). CDR3 length equals 17 residues. Germline V gives CDR1 MGHRA, CDR2 YSYEKL. Trimming removed 1 base at V and 0 bases at J, with 12 bases between. As DNA, the CDR3 is TGCGCCAGCAGCCAAGTGGGAGGGGCCGCAACTAATGAAAAACTGTTTTTT. Its protein is CASSQVGGAATNEKLFF.

This clone was detected many times. The DNA for the CDR3 is TGTGCCAGCAGTTACTCGATGCCTGGACTTCAATACGAGCAGTACTTC. Translated, it gives CASSYSMPGLQYEQYF. The chain uses TRBV6-5 and TRBJ2-5; possible D gene TRBD2, 5 bases. Judging by the DNA end, TRBJ2-7 fits better; the J call may be wrong. The CDR3 is made up of 16 amino acids. Per germline, CDR1 MNHEY and CDR2 SVGAGI.

This chain uses TRBV5-4 with TRBJ2-7, with D perhaps TRBD2 (6 bases). CDR1 is SGHNT and CDR2 is YYREEE in the germline V gene (reference sequence). This CDR3 is 16 amino acids long. The V end lost 2 bases, the J end lost 0 bases, and 15 bases lay between the germline ends. The CDR3 DNA sequence: TGTGCCAGCAGCTTTGGAGGAGGGCAAAGCTCCTACGAGCAGTACTTC. It encodes CASSFGGGQSSYEQYF.

The chain joins TRBV19 to TRBJ2-5; 11 positions agree with TRBD2. The germline V gene has CDR1 LNHDA and CDR2 SQIVND (reference sequence). The CDR3 has 16 residues. Trimming at V came to 1 base and at J to 0 bases, leaving 1 base not matched to a gene. The CDR3 DNA reads TGTGCCAGTAGTATAGCGACTAGCGGGAACCAAGAGACCCAGTACTTC. It is translated as CASSIATSGNQETQYF.

This clone was counted between two and nine times. The chain recombines TRBV11-2 with TRBJ1-3; D uncertain. This CDR3 has 14 residues. Trimming left V 5 bases short and J 8 bases short, with 16 bases between. Germline CDR1 is SGHAT and CDR2 is FQNNGV. The CDR3 DNA reads TGTGCCAGCAGCCCGTCCAAATCCTATCACACCATATATTTT. It is translated as CASSPSKSYHTIYF.

The CDR3 bases are TGTGCCAGCAGCTTCAGGGGCAGGCTCTACTACGAGCAGTACTTC. Its protein product is CASSFRGRLYYEQYF. This sequence joins TRBV7-9 and TRBJ2-7, with D tentatively TRBD1 (6 bases). The CDR3 has 15 residues. CDR1 is SEHNR, CDR2 FQNEAQ, per germline (reference sequence). Trimming shortened V by 3 bases and J by 3 bases, and 15 bases separated the two germline ends.

CDR3 DNA sequence: TGTGCCAGCACTCCTTCTTCTTTAGGGGAGAGCTCTGGAAACACCATATATTTT. Protein sequence: CASTPSSLGESSGNTIYF. V usage is TRBV14 and J usage is TRBJ1-3; perhaps TRBD1 as D (5 bases). The CDR3 is 18 amino acids. Trimming took 7 bases from V and 0 from J, leaving 22 bases between them. The germline V gene has CDR1 SGHDN and CDR2 FVKESK. Looking up the rest from reference TRBV14 and TRBJ1-3 gives the full variable domain: EAGVTQFPSHSVIEKGQTVTLRCDPISGHDNLYWYRRVMGKEIKFLLHFVKESKQDESGMPNNRFLAERTGGTYSTLKVQPAELEDSGVYFCASTPSSLGESSGNTIYFGEGSWLTVV.

The chain's CDR3 is CASSGRGRAGVDIQYF. The CDR3 DNA reads TGTGCCAGCAGTGGGAGGGGCCGGGCTGGGGTGGACATTCAGTACTTC. This chain connects TRBV25-1 to TRBJ2-4, with D perhaps matching TRBD2 (6 bases). The germline V gene has CDR1 MGHDK and CDR2 SYGVNS. Between the trimmed V and J ends, which lost 4 bases and 8 bases, there was a span of 21 bases. The CDR3 runs 16 residues.

This chain links TRBV5-1 with TRBJ2-3; the match to TRBD2 covers 10 bases. V was clipped by 1 base and J by 5 bases; unmatched bases: 7. CDR3 length: 16 amino acids. Per germline, CDR1 SGHRS and CDR2 YFSETQ. The CDR3 nucleotides are TGCGCCAGCAGCTTGCAGTCTAGCGGGAGAGGAGATACGCAGTATTTT. Its translation: CASSLQSSGRGDTQYF.

The chain combines TRBV11-2 with TRBJ2-2, with TRBD2 matching over 8 bases. The CDR3 contains 17 residues. Germline CDR1 is SGHAT and CDR2 is FQNNGV. With 1 base clipped from V and 1 base from J, the junction kept 5 bases outside the gene matches. CDR3 region: CASSLGQREWNTGELFF. For the CDR3, the DNA is TGTGCCAGCAGCTTAGGGCAGCGGGAGTGGAACACCGGGGAGCTGTTTTTT.

This clone appeared many times. The CDR3: CASSWAGTTDTDTQYF. The CDR3 DNA follows: TGTGCCAGCAGCTGGGCAGGGACTACCGACACAGATACGCAGTATTTT. V gene TRBV5-5 combines with J gene TRBJ2-3, with 7 bases matching TRBD2. Germline trimming cut 3 bases from V and 2 bases from J; bases unmatched to any gene: 9. CDR3 length equals 16 residues. The germline V gene encodes CDR1 SGHKS and CDR2 YYEKEE (reference sequence).

A note on this clone: This same CDR3 is encoded by further DNA sequences in the sample. The chain has TRBV20-1 and TRBJ2-7; 7 positions match TRBD1. Trimming at V came to 5 bases and at J to 2 bases, leaving 0 bases not matched to a gene. The CDR3 sequence is 11 residues long. Germline V gene lookup returns CDR1 DFQATT and CDR2 SNEGSKA (reference sequence). CDR3: CSADRAYEQYF. The CDR3 DNA reads TGCAGTGCTGACAGGGCCTACGAGCAGTACTTC.

The chain uses TRBV2 and TRBJ2-4, with 8 bases lining up with TRBD1. Trimming removed 6 bases from V and 6 bases from J; junction bases left unmatched: 4. The CDR3 has 13 residues. The germline V gene encodes CDR1 SNHLY and CDR2 FYNNEI. The CDR3 sequence: CASRTGAGNIQYF. In DNA, the CDR3 is TGTGCCAGCAGGACAGGGGCTGGAAACATTCAGTACTTC.

Remarks on this clone: The sample holds other DNA sequences that translate to the same CDR3. The V and J genes are TRBV30 and TRBJ2-5; the D gene is possibly TRBD1 (5 bases). This CDR3 spans 11 amino acids. V lost 1 base and J lost 5, with 5 bases in between. Germline CDR1 is GTSNPN and CDR2 is SVGIG (reference sequence). Here the CDR3 reads CAWSAGETQYF. Written as DNA, the CDR3 is TGTGCCTGGAGTGCAGGGGAGACCCAGTACTTC.

The rearrangement links TRBV7-8 to TRBJ1-1; 8 bases line up with TRBD1. Per the germline V gene, CDR1 is SGHVS and CDR2 is FQNEAQ. This CDR3 is 14 amino acids long. Losses at the gene ends were 4 bases for V and 4 bases for J; bases not matched to a gene: 5. This CDR3 is CASSSTGVRTEAFF. In DNA, the CDR3 is TGTGCCAGCAGCTCGACAGGGGTTCGCACTGAAGCTTTCTTT. The full variable domain, completed using reference TRBV7-8 and TRBJ1-1, is GAGVSQSPRYKVAKRGQDVALRCDPISGHVSLFWYQQALGQGPEFLTYFQNEAQLDKSGLPSDRFFAERPEGSVSTLKIQRTQQEDSAVYLCASSSTGVRTEAFFGQGTRLTVV.

The DNA of the CDR3 is TGTGCCAGCACTTCCCAGGGATTCGGTGCCCATTCACCCCTCCACTTT. It specifies CASTSQGFGAHSPLHF. This chain links TRBV27 with TRBJ1-6, with a possible D match to TRBD1 (5 bases). CDR1 is MNHEY, CDR2 SMNVEV, per germline (reference sequence). This CDR3 contains 16 residues. V lost 7 bases and J 8 bases, leaving 21 bases between the germline ends.

The chain couples TRBV19 to TRBJ1-4; 7 bases are a match to TRBD1. Trimming at V came to 4 bases and at J to 0 bases, leaving 8 bases not matched to a gene. Germline V gene sequence: CDR1 LNHDA, CDR2 SQIVND (reference sequence). The CDR3 covers 17 residues. DNA for the CDR3: TGTGCCAGTAGTACCAACAGGGGACCTGCAACTAATGAAAAACTGTTTTTT. Residues: CASSTNRGPATNEKLFF.

The rearrangement joins TRBV29-1 to TRBJ1-1, with 8 bases aligning to TRBD1. The CDR3 covers 13 residues. The germline V gene has CDR1 SQVTM and CDR2 ANQGSEA. V lost 7 bases, J lost 6 bases, and 10 bases stayed unmatched. The CDR3 sequence: CSAKPQGAAEAFF. CDR3 sequence (DNA): TGCAGCGCCAAACCCCAGGGGGCAGCTGAAGCTTTCTTT.